Listed below are T cell receptor beta chains from one sample, sequenced in a study of Graves' ophthalmopathy and Graves' hyperthyroidism. TCRdb re-derived calls from the multiplex PCR reads in MiXCR, one entry per CDR3 protein. There are almost 40,000 distinct CDR3 sequences in the sample; 45% to 55% occur only once, and approximately 24% lies in the top ten. Sequenced input: peripheral blood. The source of these receptors is an adult woman with stable Graves' hyperthyroidism. CDR3s include the opening cysteine and the closing phenylalanine or tryptophan. A D gene is named only where the DNA matches it firmly. The listing skips clone size in some rows; elsewhere it reads once, few, many or a size class.

CDR3 length	V gene	D gene	J gene	clone size	CDR3 protein	CDR3 DNA
14	TRBV2	.	TRBJ1-5	many	CASTEGGSNQPQHF	TGTGCCAGCACCGAGGGGGGTAGCAATCAGCCCCAGCATTTT
11	TRBV6-2/TRBV6-3	.	TRBJ2-7	many	CASSLYDEQYF	TGTGCCAGCAGTTTATATGACGAGCAGTACTTC
15	TRBV20-1	.	TRBJ1-5	.	CSAPNTDNSNQPQHF	TGCAGTGCCCCCAACACGGACAATAGCAATCAGCCCCAGCATTTT
21	TRBV5-1	.	TRBJ2-6	.	CASSLDPITTQYFGPGTRLTF	.
15	TRBV7-3	TRBD1	TRBJ1-2	.	CASSLRTGGAAGYTF	TGTGCCAGCAGCCTCCGGACAGGGGGCGCGGCAGGCTACACCTTC
17	TRBV7-2	TRBD1	TRBJ2-7	many	CASSLRPSGQGLVEQYF	TGTGCCAGCAGCCTCCGCCCCTCGGGACAGGGTTTGGTCGAGCAGTACTTC
13	TRBV4-1	TRBD1	TRBJ2-7	.	CASSLWSDRGQYF	TGCGCCAGCAGCCTGTGGAGCGACAGGGGGCAGTACTTC
16	TRBV9	TRBD2	TRBJ2-5	.	CASSGTSGSEQETQYF	TGTGCCAGCAGCGGGACTAGCGGGAGTGAGCAAGAGACCCAGTACTTC
16	TRBV7-9	.	TRBJ2-7	.	CASSFWTGEFQNKQYF	TGCGCCAGCAGCTTTTGGACGGGGGAGTTTCAGAACAAGCAGTACTTC
17	TRBV7-2	.	TRBJ2-6	.	CASNLNLGGPGANVLTF	TGTGCCAGCAATCTAAATCTCGGGGGTCCAGGGGCCAACGTCCTGACTTTC
17	TRBV7-9	.	TRBJ1-1	.	CASSLLPGRRANTEAFF	TGTGCCAGCAGCTTACTCCCAGGGCGTAGAGCAAACACTGAAGCTTTCTTT
14	TRBV10-3	.	TRBJ2-7	many	CAISGTSRGATQYF	TGTGCCATCAGTGGAACCTCCCGGGGTGCAACGCAGTACTTC
16	TRBV7-6	TRBD2	TRBJ2-5	.	CASSFSISGRLETQYF	TGTGCCAGCAGCTTCAGCATTAGCGGGAGATTGGAGACCCAGTACTTC
15	TRBV4-1	.	TRBJ2-5	many	CASSQVGGAAETQYF	TGCGCCAGCAGCCAAGTGGGGGGAGCGGCAGAGACCCAGTACTTC
15	TRBV7-9	TRBD2	TRBJ2-2	many	CASSLGLAPTGELFF	TGTGCCAGCAGCCTCGGACTAGCGCCAACCGGGGAGCTGTTTTTT
14	TRBV29-1	TRBD1	TRBJ2-7	.	CSARRTGGTYEQYF	TGCAGCGCCCGAAGGACAGGGGGCACCTACGAGCAGTACTTC
12	TRBV10-3	.	TRBJ1-1	few	CAIRETNTEAFF	TGTGCCATCAGGGAGACGAACACTGAAGCTTTCTTT
13	TRBV20-1	.	TRBJ1-4	.	CSARVTFNGVLFF	TGCAGTGCTAGAGTGACATTCAATGGTGTGCTGTTTTTT
14	TRBV6-1	TRBD1	TRBJ2-7	many	CASRGWTGAHEQYF	TGTGCCAGCAGGGGATGGACAGGGGCCCACGAGCAGTACTTC
15	TRBV29-1	.	TRBJ2-2	many	CSVEIATANTGELFF	TGCAGCGTTGAGATCGCCACCGCGAACACCGGGGAGCTGTTTTTT
14	TRBV29-1	TRBD1	TRBJ1-1	.	CSCRTGGRSTEAFF	TGCAGCTGCCGGACAGGGGGCAGGAGCACTGAAGCTTTCTTT
13	TRBV19	.	TRBJ1-1	.	CASSISGTTEASF	TGTGCCAGTAGTATCTCAGGGACCACTGAAGCCTCCTTT
15	TRBV19	.	TRBJ2-7	many	CASSIDPAREGEQYF	TGTGCCAGTAGTATAGATCCCGCCAGGGAAGGGGAGCAGTACTTC
12	TRBV29-1	.	TRBJ2-7	few	CSVEDGTYEQYF	TGCAGCGTTGAAGACGGAACCTACGAGCAGTACTTC
14	TRBV6-6	TRBD1	TRBJ1-4	many	CASKSQGANEKLFF	TGTGCCAGCAAATCCCAGGGGGCTAATGAAAAACTGTTTTTT
16	TRBV2	.	TRBJ1-5	many	CASSDPRELSNQPQHF	TGTGCCAGCAGTGACCCCCGGGAGTTAAGCAATCAGCCCCAGCATTTT
16	TRBV7-2	TRBD1	TRBJ2-6	.	CASRQDRVAGANVLTF	TGTGCCAGCAGACAAGACAGGGTTGCCGGGGCCAACGTCCTGACTTTC
13	TRBV20-1	.	TRBJ2-5	.	CSASATGLETQYF	TGCAGTGCTAGCGCTACGGGTCTAGAGACCCAGTACTTC
14	TRBV5-1	TRBD1	TRBJ1-2	once	CASSGTGYNYGYTF	TGTGCCAGCAGCGGGACAGGTTATAACTATGGCTACACCTTC
15	TRBV2	TRBD1	TRBJ2-5	.	CASTRDRGDQETQYF	TGTGCCAGCACCAGGGACAGGGGAGACCAAGAGACCCAGTACTTC
15	TRBV19	.	TRBJ2-7	many	CASSPHGGRGYEQYF	TGTGCCAGTAGCCCTCACGGGGGCAGGGGCTACGAGCAGTACTTC
12	TRBV20-1	.	TRBJ1-2	medium-sized	CSADPGDYGYTF	TGCAGTGCAGACCCAGGTGACTATGGCTACACCTTC
15	TRBV4-2	TRBD1	TRBJ1-6	many	CASSLSGTGESPLHF	TGTGCCAGCAGCCTGTCCGGGACAGGGGAATCACCCCTCCACTTT
14	TRBV5-6	TRBD1	TRBJ1-4	many	CASSLVGGGEKLFF	TGTGCCAGCAGCTTGGTAGGGGGCGGTGAAAAACTGTTTTTT
10	TRBV6-6	.	TRBJ1-2	.	CASSDRGYTF	TGTGCCAGCAGTGACAGGGGCTACACCTTC
14	TRBV7-8	.	TRBJ1-4	.	CASTRGAIWEKLFF	TGTGCCAGCACCCGTGGGGCAATCTGGGAAAAACTGTTTTTT
15	TRBV5-8	TRBD2	TRBJ2-7	many	CASSPGTSGFYEQYF	TGTGCCAGCAGCCCGGGGACTAGCGGATTTTACGAGCAGTACTTC
14	TRBV7-2	.	TRBJ2-3	.	CASSFPGAPDTQYF	TGTGCCAGCAGCTTCCCAGGGGCCCCAGATACGCAGTATTTT
14	TRBV2	.	TRBJ1-1	many	CASSEAGRNTEAFF	TGTGCCAGCAGTGAAGCCGGCAGGAACACTGAAGCTTTCTTT
16	TRBV11-1	TRBD1	TRBJ1-2	.	CASSLVGQGAQNGYTF	TGTGCCAGCAGCTTGGTAGGACAGGGGGCGCAAAATGGCTACACCTTC
16	TRBV15	.	TRBJ2-2	many	CATSGGTGENTGELFF	TGTGCCACCAGCGGGGGAACCGGAGAGAACACCGGGGAGCTGTTTTTT
14	TRBV6-1	TRBD1	TRBJ1-5	many	CASSGQGSDQPQHF	TGTGCCAGCAGTGGACAGGGGAGCGATCAGCCCCAGCATTTT
14	TRBV28	.	TRBJ2-6	once	CASNKVAETNVLTF	TGTGCCAGCAACAAGGTCGCTGAGACCAACGTCCTGACTTTC
10	TRBV6-2/TRBV6-3	.	TRBJ1-5	.	CASGGGPQHF	TGTGCCAGCGGGGGAGGGCCCCAGCATTTT